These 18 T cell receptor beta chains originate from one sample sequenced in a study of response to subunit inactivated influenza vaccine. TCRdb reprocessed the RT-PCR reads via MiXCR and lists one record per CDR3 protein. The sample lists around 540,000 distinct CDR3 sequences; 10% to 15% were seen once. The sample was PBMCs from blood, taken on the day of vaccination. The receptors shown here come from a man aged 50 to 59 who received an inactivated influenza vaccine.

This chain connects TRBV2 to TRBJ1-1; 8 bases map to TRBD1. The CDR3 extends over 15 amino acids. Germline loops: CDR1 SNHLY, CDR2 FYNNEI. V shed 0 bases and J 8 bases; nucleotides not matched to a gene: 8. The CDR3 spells CASSEAGQVPPEAFF. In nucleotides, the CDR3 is TGTGCCAGCAGTGAAGCGGGACAGGTTCCTCCGGAAGCTTTCTTT.

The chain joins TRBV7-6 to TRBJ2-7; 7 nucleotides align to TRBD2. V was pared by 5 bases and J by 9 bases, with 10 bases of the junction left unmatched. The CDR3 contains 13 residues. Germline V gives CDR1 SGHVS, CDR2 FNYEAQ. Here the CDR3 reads CASSTSGAGRQYF. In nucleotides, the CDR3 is TGTGCCAGCAGCACCAGCGGGGCTGGGAGGCAGTACTTC.

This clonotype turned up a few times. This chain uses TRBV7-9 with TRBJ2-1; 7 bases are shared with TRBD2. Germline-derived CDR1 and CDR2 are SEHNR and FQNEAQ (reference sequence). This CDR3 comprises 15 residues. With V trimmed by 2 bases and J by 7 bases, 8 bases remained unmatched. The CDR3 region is CASSLFGGGWNEQFF. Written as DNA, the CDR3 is TGTGCCAGCAGCTTATTCGGCGGGGGATGGAATGAGCAGTTCTTC.

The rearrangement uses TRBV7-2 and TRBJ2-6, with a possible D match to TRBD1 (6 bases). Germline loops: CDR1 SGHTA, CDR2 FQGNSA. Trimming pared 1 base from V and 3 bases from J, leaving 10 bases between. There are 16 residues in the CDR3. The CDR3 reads CASSLGAGVGANVLTF. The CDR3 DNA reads TGTGCCAGCAGCTTAGGAGCAGGGGTTGGGGCCAACGTCCTGACTTTC.

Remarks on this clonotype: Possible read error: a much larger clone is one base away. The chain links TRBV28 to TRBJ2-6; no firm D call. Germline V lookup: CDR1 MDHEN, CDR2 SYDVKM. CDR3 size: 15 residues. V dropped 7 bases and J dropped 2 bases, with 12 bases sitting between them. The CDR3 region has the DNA TGTGCCAGCACTGACGGACGCACTGGGGCCAACGTCCTGACTTTC. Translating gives CASTDGRTGANVLTF.

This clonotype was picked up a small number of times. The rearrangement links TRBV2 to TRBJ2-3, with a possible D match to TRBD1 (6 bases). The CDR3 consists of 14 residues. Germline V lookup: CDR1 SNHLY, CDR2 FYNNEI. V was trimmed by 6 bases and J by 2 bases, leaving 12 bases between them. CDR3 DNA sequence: TGTGCCAGCAGAGGACAGTTTTTCACAGATACGCAGTATTTT. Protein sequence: CASRGQFFTDTQYF.

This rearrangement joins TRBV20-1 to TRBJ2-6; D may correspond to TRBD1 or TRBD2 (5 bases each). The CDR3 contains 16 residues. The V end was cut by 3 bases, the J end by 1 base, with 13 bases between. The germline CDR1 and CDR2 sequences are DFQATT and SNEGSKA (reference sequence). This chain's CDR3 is CSASTGLQSGANVLTF. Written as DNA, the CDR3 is TGCAGTGCTAGCACAGGACTCCAGTCTGGGGCCAACGTCCTGACTTTC.

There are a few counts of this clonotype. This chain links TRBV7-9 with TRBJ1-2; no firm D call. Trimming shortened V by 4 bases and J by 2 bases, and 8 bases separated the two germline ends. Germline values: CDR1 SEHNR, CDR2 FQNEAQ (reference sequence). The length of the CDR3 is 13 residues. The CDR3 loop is CASSSDTNYGYTF. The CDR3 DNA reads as TGTGCCAGCAGCTCCGACACAAACTATGGCTACACCTTC.

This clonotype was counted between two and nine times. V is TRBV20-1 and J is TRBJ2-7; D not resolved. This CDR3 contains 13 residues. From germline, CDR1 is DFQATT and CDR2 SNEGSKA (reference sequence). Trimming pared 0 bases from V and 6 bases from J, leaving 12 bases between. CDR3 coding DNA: TGCAGTGCTAGAGAGCCAGGTAGAGGCGAGCAGTACTTC. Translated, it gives CSAREPGRGEQYF.

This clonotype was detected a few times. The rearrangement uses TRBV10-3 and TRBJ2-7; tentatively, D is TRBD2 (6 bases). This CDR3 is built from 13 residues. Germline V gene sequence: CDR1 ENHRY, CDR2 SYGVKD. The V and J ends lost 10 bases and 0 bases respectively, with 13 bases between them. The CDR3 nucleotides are TGTGCCACCTGGGACTCCAACTCCTACGAGCAGTACTTC. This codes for CATWDSNSYEQYF.

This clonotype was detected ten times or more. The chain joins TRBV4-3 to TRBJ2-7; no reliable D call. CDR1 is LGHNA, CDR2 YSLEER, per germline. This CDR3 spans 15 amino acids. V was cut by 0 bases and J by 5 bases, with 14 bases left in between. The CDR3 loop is CASSQDLIAGNEQYF. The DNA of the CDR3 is TGCGCCAGCAGCCAAGATTTGATAGCCGGCAACGAGCAGTACTTC.

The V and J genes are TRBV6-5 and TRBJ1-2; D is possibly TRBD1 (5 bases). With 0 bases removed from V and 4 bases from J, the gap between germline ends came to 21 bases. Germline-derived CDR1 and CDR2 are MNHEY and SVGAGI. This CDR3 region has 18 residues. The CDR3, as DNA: TGTGCCAGCAGTTACTCGAAATTTGGCCAGGGCGGGAGCTATGGCTACACCTTC. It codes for CASSYSKFGQGGSYGYTF.

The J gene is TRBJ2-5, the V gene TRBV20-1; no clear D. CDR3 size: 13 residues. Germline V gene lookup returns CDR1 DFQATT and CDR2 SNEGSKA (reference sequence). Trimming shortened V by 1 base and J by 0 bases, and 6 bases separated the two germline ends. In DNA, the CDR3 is TGCAGTGCTAGAGCGACGGACCAAGAGACCCAGTACTTC. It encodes CSARATDQETQYF.

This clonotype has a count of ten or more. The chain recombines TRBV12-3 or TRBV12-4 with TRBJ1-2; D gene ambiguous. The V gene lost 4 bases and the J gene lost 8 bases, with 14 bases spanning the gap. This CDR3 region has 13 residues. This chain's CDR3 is CASSSSTVDGYTF. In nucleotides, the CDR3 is TGTGCCAGCAGTTCTTCTACGGTCGACGGCTACACCTTC.

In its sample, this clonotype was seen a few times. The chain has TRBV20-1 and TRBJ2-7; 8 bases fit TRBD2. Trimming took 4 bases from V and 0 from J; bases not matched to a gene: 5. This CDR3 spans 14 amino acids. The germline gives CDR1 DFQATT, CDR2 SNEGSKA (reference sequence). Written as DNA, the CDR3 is TGCAGTGCTAATAGCGGGAAGGGCTCCTACGAGCAGTACTTC. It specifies CSANSGKGSYEQYF.

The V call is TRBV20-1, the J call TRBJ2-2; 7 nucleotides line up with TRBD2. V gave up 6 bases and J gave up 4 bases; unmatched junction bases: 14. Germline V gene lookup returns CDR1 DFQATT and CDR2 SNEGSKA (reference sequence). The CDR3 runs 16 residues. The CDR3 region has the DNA TGCAGTGCGCCTTTGTTCCAGCGGGGAGTCACCGGGGAGCTGTTTTTT. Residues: CSAPLFQRGVTGELFF.

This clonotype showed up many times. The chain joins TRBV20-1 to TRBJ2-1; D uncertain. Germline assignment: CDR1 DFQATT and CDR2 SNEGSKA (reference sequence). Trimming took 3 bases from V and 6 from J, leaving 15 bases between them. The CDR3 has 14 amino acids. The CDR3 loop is CSARDPKYRNEQFF. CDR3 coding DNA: TGCAGTGCTAGGGACCCTAAGTACCGCAATGAGCAGTTCTTC.

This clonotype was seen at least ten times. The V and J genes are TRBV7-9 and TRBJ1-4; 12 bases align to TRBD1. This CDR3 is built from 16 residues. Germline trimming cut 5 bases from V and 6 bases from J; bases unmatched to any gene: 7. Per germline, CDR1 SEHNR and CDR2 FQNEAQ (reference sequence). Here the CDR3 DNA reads TGTGCCAGCAGCACCGGGACAGGGGGCGGGCATGAAAAACTGTTTTTT. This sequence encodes CASSTGTGGGHEKLFF.